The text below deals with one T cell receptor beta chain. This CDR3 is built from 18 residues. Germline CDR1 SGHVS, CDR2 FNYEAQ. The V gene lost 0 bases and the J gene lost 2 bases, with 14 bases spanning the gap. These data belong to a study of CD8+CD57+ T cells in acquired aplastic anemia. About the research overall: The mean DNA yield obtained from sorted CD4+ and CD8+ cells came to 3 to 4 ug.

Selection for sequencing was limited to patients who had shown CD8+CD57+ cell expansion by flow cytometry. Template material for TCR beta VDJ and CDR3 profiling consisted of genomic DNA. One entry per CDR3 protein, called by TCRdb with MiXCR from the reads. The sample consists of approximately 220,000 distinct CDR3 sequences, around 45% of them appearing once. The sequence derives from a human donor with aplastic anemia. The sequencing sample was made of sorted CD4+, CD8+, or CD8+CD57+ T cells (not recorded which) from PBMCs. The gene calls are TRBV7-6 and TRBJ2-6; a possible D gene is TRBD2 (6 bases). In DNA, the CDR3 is TGTGCCAGCAGCTTAGCGCGCGGGACCGTTACTGGGGCCAACGTCCTGACTTTC. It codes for CASSLARGTVTGANVLTF.